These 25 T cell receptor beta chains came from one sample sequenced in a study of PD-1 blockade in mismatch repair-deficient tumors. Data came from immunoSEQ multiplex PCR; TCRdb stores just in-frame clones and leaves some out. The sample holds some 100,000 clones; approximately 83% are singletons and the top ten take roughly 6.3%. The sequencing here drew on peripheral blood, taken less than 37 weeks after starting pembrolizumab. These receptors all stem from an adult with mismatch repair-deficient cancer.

CDR3 loop: CASSQNRGDPFNNYGYTF. The CDR3 DNA reads TGCGCCAGCAGTCAAAACAGGGGGGACCCGTTCAATAACTATGGCTACACCTTC. The chain employs TRBV23-1 and TRBJ1-2; 8 bases align to TRBD1. TRBV23-1 is an open reading frame, and its role is uncertain. V shed 2 bases, J shed 1 base, and the junction held 12 bases outside the gene matches. The CDR3 runs to 18 residues.

The CDR3 sequence: CASSPGGSGANVLTF. CDR3 coding DNA: TGTGCCAGCTCACCAGGGGGCTCTGGGGCCAACGTCCTGACTTTC. The chain is built from TRBV18 and TRBJ2-6; D possibly matches TRBD1 or TRBD2 (5 bases each). The CDR3 contains 15 residues. Per the germline V gene, CDR1 is KGHSH and CDR2 is LQKENI. V was trimmed by 2 bases and J by 0 bases, leaving 5 bases between them.

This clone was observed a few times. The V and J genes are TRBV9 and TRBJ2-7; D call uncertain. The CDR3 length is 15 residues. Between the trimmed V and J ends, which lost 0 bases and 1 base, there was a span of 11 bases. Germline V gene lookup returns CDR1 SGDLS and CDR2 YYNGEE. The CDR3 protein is CASSVEPHVSYEQYF. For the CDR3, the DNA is TGTGCCAGCAGCGTAGAGCCGCACGTGTCCTACGAGCAGTACTTC.

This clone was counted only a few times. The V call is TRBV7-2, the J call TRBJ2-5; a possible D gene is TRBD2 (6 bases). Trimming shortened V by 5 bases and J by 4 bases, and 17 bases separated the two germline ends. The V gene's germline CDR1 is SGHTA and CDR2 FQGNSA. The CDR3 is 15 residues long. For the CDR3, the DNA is TGTGCCAGCAGCAACTCTAGCAGCGGGCGAGAGACCCAGTACTTC. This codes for CASSNSSSGRETQYF.

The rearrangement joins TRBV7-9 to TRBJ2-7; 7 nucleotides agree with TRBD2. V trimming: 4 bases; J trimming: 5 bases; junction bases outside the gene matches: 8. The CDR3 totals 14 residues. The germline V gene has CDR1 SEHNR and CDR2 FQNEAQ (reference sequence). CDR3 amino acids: CASSYTSAVNEQYF. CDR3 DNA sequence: TGTGCCAGCAGCTATACTAGCGCTGTCAACGAGCAGTACTTC.

The CDR3, as DNA: TGTGCCAGCAGCCCTGCGAACACTGAAGCTTTCTTT. Protein sequence: CASSPANTEAFF. The V call is TRBV7-9, the J call TRBJ1-1; no definite D call. Germline CDR1 SEHNR, CDR2 FQNEAQ (reference sequence). V was cut by 5 bases and J by 1 base, with 5 bases left in between. This CDR3 is 12 amino acids long.

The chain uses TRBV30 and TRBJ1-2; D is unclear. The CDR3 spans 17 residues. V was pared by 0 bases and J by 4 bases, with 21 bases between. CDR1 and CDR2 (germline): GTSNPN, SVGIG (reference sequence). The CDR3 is CAWSVPPGRTSTYGYTF. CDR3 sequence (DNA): TGTGCCTGGAGTGTACCCCCTGGCAGGACTTCCACCTATGGCTACACCTTC.

The chain's CDR3 is CASSPPGINYEQYF. DNA of the CDR3: TGTGCCAGCTCACCACCGGGTATAAACTACGAGCAGTACTTC. The rearrangement joins TRBV18 to TRBJ2-7; D is unresolved. Germline V CDR1 and CDR2: KGHSH, LQKENI. This CDR3 has 14 amino acids. Trimming stripped 0 bases from V and 3 bases from J, with 9 bases between. Complete variable domain (other parts from reference TRBV18 and TRBJ2-7): NAGVMQNPRHLVRRRGQEARLRCSPMKGHSHVYWYRQLPEEGLKFMVYLQKENIIDESGMPKERFSAEFPKEGPSILRIQQVVRGDSAAYFCASSPPGINYEQYFGPGTRLTVT.

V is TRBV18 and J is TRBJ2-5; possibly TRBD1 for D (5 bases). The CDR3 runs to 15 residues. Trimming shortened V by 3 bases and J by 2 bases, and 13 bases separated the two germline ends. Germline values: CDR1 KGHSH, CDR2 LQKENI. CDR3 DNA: TGTGCCAGCTCACCGAAATTACAGGCACAAGAGACCCAGTACTTC. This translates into CASSPKLQAQETQYF.

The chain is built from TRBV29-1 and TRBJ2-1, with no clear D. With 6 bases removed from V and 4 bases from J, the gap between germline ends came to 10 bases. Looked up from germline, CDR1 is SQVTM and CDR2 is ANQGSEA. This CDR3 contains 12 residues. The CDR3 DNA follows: TGCAGCGTGACGCCCAGTTACAATGAGCAGTTCTTC. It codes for CSVTPSYNEQFF.

Here the CDR3 reads CASSKADGDWKQYF. The CDR3 bases are TGTGCCAGCAGCAAGGCTGACGGTGATTGGAAGCAGTACTTC. The genes are TRBV6-1 and TRBJ2-7; D unclear. Germline V gene data show CDR1 as MNHNS and CDR2 as SASEGT. This CDR3 has 14 amino acids. Deletions cut 6 bases from V and 8 bases from J, with 20 bases between.

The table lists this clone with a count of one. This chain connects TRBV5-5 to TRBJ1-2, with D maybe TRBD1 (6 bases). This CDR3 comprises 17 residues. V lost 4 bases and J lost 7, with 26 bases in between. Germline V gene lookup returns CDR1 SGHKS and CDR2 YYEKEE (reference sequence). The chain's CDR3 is CASSVEGGASPRGGYTF. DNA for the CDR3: TGTGCCAGCAGCGTCGAAGGGGGGGCGTCCCCCAGAGGTGGCTACACCTTC. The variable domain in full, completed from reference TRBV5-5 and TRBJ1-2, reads DAGVTQSPTHLIKTRGQQVTLRCSPISGHKSVSWYQQVLGQGPQFIFQYYEKEERGRGNFPDRFSARQFPNYSSELNVNALLLGDSALYLCASSVEGGASPRGGYTFGSGTRLTVV.

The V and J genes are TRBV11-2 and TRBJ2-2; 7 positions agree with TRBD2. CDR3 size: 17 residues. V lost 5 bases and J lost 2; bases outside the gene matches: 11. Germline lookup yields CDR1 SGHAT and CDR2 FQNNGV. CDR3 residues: CASSRRVGRGNTGELFF. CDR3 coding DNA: TGTGCCAGCAGCCGGAGGGTAGGGAGGGGCAACACCGGGGAGCTGTTTTTT.

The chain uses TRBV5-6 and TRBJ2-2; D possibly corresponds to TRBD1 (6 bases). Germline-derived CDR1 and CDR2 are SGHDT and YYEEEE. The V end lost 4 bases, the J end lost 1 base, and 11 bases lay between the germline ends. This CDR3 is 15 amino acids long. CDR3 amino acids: CASSPPGVNTGELFF. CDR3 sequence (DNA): TGTGCCAGCAGCCCCCCAGGGGTGAACACCGGGGAGCTGTTTTTT.

The CDR3 region is CATSPSGMYEQYF. The DNA of the CDR3 is TGTGCCACCTCACCTAGCGGGATGTACGAGCAGTACTTC. V is TRBV19 and J is TRBJ2-7, with 9 positions matching TRBD2. Germline lookup yields CDR1 LNHDA and CDR2 SQIVND (reference sequence). V dropped 10 bases and J dropped 4; count of bases not matched to a gene: 8. There are 13 residues in the CDR3.

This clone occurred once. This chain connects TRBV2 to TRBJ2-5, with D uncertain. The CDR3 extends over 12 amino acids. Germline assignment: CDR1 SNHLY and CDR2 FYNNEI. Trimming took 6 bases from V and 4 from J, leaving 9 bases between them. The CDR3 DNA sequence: TGTGCCAGCAGGATCACGGGAGAGACCCAGTACTTC. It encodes CASRITGETQYF.

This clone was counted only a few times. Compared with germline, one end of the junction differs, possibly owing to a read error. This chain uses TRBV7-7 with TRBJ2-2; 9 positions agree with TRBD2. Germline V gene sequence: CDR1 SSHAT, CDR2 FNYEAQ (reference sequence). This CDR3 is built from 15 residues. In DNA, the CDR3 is TGTGCTAGCAGCCTTAGCGGGAGTGGTATCGGGGAGCTGTTTTTT. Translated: CASSLSGSGIGELFF.

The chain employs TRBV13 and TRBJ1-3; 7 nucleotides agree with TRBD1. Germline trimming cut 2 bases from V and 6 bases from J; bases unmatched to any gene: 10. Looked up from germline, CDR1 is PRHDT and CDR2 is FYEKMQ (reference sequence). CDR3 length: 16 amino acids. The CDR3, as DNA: TGTGCCAGCAGCTTATCCCCGACAGGGAGTGAAAACACCATATATTTT. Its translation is CASSLSPTGSENTIYF.

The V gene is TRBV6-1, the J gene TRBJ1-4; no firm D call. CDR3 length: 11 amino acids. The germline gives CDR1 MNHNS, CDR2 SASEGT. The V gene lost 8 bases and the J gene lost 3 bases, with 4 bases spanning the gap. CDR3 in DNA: TGTGCCAGCCGAGCTAATGAAAAACTGTTTTTT. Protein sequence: CASRANEKLFF.

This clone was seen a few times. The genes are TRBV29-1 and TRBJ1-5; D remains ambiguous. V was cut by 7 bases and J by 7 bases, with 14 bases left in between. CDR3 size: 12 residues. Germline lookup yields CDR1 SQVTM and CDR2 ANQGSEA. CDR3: CSAGAFGQPQHF. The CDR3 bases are TGCAGCGCTGGAGCGTTTGGGCAGCCCCAGCATTTT.

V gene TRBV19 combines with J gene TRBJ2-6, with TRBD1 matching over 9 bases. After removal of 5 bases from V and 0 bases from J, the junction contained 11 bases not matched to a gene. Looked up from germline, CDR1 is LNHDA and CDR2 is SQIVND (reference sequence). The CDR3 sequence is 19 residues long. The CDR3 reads CASSARPGQGFSGANVLTF. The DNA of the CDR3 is TGTGCCAGTAGTGCCAGGCCGGGACAGGGCTTCTCTGGGGCCAACGTCCTGACTTTC. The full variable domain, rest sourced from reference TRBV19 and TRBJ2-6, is DGGITQSPKYLFRKEGQNVTLSCEQNLNHDAMYWYRQDPGQGLRLIYYSQIVNDFQKGDIAEGYSVSREKKESFPLTVTSAQKNPTAFYLCASSARPGQGFSGANVLTFGAGSRLTVL.

CDR3 DNA: TGCGCCAGCAGCCAAGCCCCGAGGGGTGAAAAACTGTTTTTT. It yields the protein CASSQAPRGEKLFF. V gene TRBV4-1 combines with J gene TRBJ1-4; D possibly corresponds to TRBD1 (5 bases). Trimming stripped 1 base from V and 7 bases from J, with 10 bases between. Germline V gene sequence: CDR1 MGHRA, CDR2 YSYEKL. The CDR3 length is 14 residues.

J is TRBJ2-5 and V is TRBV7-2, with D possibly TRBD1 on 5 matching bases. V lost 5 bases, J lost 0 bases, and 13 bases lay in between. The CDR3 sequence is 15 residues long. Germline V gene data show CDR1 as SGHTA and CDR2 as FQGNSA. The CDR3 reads CASSEDTSYQETQYF. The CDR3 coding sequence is TGTGCCAGCAGCGAGGACACCTCGTACCAAGAGACCCAGTACTTC.

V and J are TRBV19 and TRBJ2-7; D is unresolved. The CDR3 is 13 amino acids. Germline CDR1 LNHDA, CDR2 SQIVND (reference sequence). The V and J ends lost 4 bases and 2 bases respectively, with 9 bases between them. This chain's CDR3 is CASSTKIAYEQYF. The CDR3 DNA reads TGTGCCAGTAGTACTAAGATTGCCTACGAGCAGTACTTC.

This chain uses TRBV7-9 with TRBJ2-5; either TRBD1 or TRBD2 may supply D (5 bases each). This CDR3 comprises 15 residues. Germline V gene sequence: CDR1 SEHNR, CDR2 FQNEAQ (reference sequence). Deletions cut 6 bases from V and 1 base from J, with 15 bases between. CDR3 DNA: TGTGCCAGCAGTCCACCGAGGGGACCCCAAGAGACCCAGTACTTC. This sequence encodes CASSPPRGPQETQYF.